This T cell receptor (beta chain) was observed in a study of a mutant IDH1 vaccine in newly diagnosed glioma. Looking at the study overall: Every participant had undergone radiotherapy, temozolomide, or both before, and most underwent both.

Time point described: week 5, during vaccination. All doses held 300 ug of mutant IDH1 20-mer peptide, with topical imiquimod. The ends were cut back, 3 bases at V and 0 bases at J, with 21 bases in the middle. This CDR3 contains 18 residues. Germline V gene sequence: CDR1 SGHVS, CDR2 FQNEAQ. The data were produced by immunoSEQ multiplex PCR, yet TCRdb's version contains in-frame clones alone and is incomplete. The table lists over 50,000 clones, around 90% of them singletons, with roughly 4.8% in the top ten. Concerning this clone: The antigen remains unidentified.

This sequence was found in a woman in her thirties or forties with glioma. This chain connects TRBV7-8 to TRBJ2-7; D assignment may be TRBD1 or TRBD2 (5 bases each). This material consisted of PBMCs, taken from a glioma patient whose treatment included an IDH1 peptide vaccine. The CDR3 sequence is CASSLDGSGRRSSYEQYF. DNA of the CDR3: TGTGCCAGCAGCTTGGATGGATCGGGACGAAGGAGCTCCTACGAGCAGTACTTC.